The 28 T cell receptor beta chains listed next were all sequenced from one sample in a study of post-analysis software for immune sequencing data. Built from TCR beta cDNA, the libraries had unique molecular identifiers in them. TCRdb independently ran MiXCR on the PCR reads; one entry per CDR3 protein. The repertoire holds more than 500,000 distinct CDR3 sequences, with roughly 34% as singletons. For these receptors, no antigen is known. General study results and limits: The study found TRBV5-6, TRBV5-1 and TRBV20-1 among about five TRBV segments more frequent in patients than controls.

What was sequenced was blood. Receptors originate from a girl between 2 and 17 years old with multiple sclerosis.

The CDR3 loop reads CASSNQIGLADNEQFF. CDR3 DNA sequence: TGCGCCAGCAGCAATCAAATAGGACTAGCAGACAATGAGCAGTTCTTC. The chain carries TRBV5-1 and TRBJ2-1, with TRBD2 matching over 8 bases. Trimming cost V 4 bases and J 5 bases; bases outside gene matches: 11. This CDR3 has 16 residues. The germline gives CDR1 SGHRS, CDR2 YFSETQ.

The chain carries TRBV11-2 and TRBJ2-4, with 11 bases matching TRBD2. After removal of 3 bases from V and 13 bases from J, the junction contained 14 bases not matched to a gene. CDR1 and CDR2 (germline): SGHAT, FQNNGV. This CDR3 is 16 amino acids long. In DNA form, the CDR3 reads TGTGCCAGCAGCTTTCTACTAGCGGGGGCCTCCAATGAGCAGTACTTC. This encodes CASSFLLAGASNEQYF.

This clonotype has ten or more counts. The chain carries TRBV29-1 and TRBJ2-5; 7 bases map to TRBD1. CDR3 length: 12 amino acids. Germline V CDR1 and CDR2: SQVTM, ANQGSEA. With V trimmed by 6 bases and J by 4 bases, 5 bases remained unmatched. The CDR3 region is CSVGDSTETQYF. The CDR3 nucleotides are TGCAGCGTCGGGGACAGTACAGAGACCCAGTACTTC.

The CDR3 loop is CASSPRTGRDSPLHF. CDR3 bases: TGTGCCAGCAGCCCAAGGACAGGGAGGGATTCACCCCTCCACTTT. The chain joins TRBV6-1 to TRBJ1-6; 8 bases line up with TRBD1. The V segment lost 6 bases and the J segment 8 bases; nucleotides outside the gene matches: 9. The CDR3 totals 15 residues. Germline V lookup: CDR1 MNHNS, CDR2 SASEGT.

The chain employs TRBV2 and TRBJ2-4, with D unresolved. V was shortened by 5 bases and J by 0 bases, with 11 bases between the two germline ends. The CDR3 runs 15 residues. Germline V gene lookup returns CDR1 SNHLY and CDR2 FYNNEI. CDR3 DNA: TGTGCCAGCAGTTCGGACCTATTAGCCAAAAACATTCAGTACTTC. Translation: CASSSDLLAKNIQYF.

This clonotype was found a few times. The chain joins TRBV11-2 to TRBJ1-4; D may be TRBD1 (6 bases). There are 15 residues in the CDR3. Trimming cost V 5 bases and J 3 bases, with 13 bases left between them. Germline values: CDR1 SGHAT, CDR2 FQNNGV. This CDR3 reads CASSLRGGPNEKLFF. In DNA form, the CDR3 reads TGTGCCAGCAGCCTCCGAGGGGGTCCTAATGAAAAACTGTTTTTT.

This sequence joins TRBV4-1 and TRBJ2-5, with unresolved D. This CDR3 region has 14 residues. The germline V gene has CDR1 MGHRA and CDR2 YSYEKL. Trimming took 5 bases from V and 2 from J, leaving 12 bases between them. This chain's CDR3 is CASSARSEQETQYF. The CDR3 DNA sequence: TGCGCCAGCAGCGCCAGGTCGGAACAAGAGACCCAGTACTTC.

This clonotype was observed a handful of times. This chain joins TRBV24-1 and TRBJ2-5; D may be TRBD2 (5 bases). The V and J ends lost 9 bases and 3 bases respectively, with 13 bases between them. There are 13 residues in the CDR3. CDR1 is KGHDR and CDR2 is SFDVKD in the germline V gene. Here the CDR3 reads CATGRHGEETQYF. The CDR3 DNA sequence: TGTGCCACCGGACGGCACGGGGAAGAGACCCAGTACTTC.

The CDR3 bases are TGCAGCGTTGCTTCGAGGACAGAGAACACTGAAGCTTTCTTT. Its protein is CSVASRTENTEAFF. The chain employs TRBV29-1 and TRBJ1-1, with D possibly TRBD1 on 6 matching bases. V was shortened by 4 bases and J by 1 base, with 13 bases between the two germline ends. The length of the CDR3 is 14 residues. Germline V CDR1 and CDR2: SQVTM, ANQGSEA.

There are many counts of this clonotype. The CDR3 sequence is CASSQEKASSYNEQFF. The CDR3 DNA reads as TGCGCCAGCAGCCAAGAGAAGGCATCAAGTTACAATGAGCAGTTCTTC. V gene TRBV4-1 combines with J gene TRBJ2-1; no definite D call. The CDR3 is made up of 16 amino acids. CDR1 is MGHRA, CDR2 YSYEKL, per germline. Trimming took off 0 bases at V and 4 bases at J, with 13 bases between the two ends.

The V call is TRBV20-1, the J call TRBJ2-3; 13 bases line up with TRBD2. Germline CDR1 reads DFQATT; CDR2 reads SNEGSKA (reference sequence). This CDR3 region has 15 residues. V dropped 5 bases and J dropped 3; count of bases not matched to a gene: 5. The DNA for the CDR3 is TGCAGTGCTGTCCCACTAGCGGGGGGGACAGATACGCAGTATTTT. This gives the protein CSAVPLAGGTDTQYF.

The CDR3 reads CASSSIKPAFF. The CDR3 bases are TGTGCCAGCAGCTCCATCAAGCCAGCTTTCTTT. V is TRBV11-2 and J is TRBJ1-1, with D unclear. Trimming took off 4 bases at V and 10 bases at J, with 10 bases between the two ends. CDR3 length: 11 residues. The V gene's germline CDR1 is SGHAT and CDR2 FQNNGV.

This clonotype turned up a few times. The CDR3 loop is CASSSGPGQGAKDTEAFF. In DNA, the CDR3 is TGTGCCAGCAGCTCAGGGCCGGGACAGGGGGCGAAGGATACTGAAGCTTTCTTT. V usage is TRBV7-9 and J usage is TRBJ1-1, with TRBD1 matching over 12 bases. Per the germline V gene, CDR1 is SEHNR and CDR2 is FQNEAQ (reference sequence). This CDR3 has 18 residues. Trimming removed 4 bases from V and 5 bases from J; junction bases left unmatched: 14.

V and J are TRBV5-5 and TRBJ2-7, with 11 nucleotides matching TRBD1. CDR3 size: 15 residues. The germline V gene encodes CDR1 SGHKS and CDR2 YYEKEE (reference sequence). The trim removed 4 bases at V and 6 bases at J, leaving 9 bases unmatched. CDR3 sequence: CASSTVGQGAAEQYF. CDR3 DNA: TGTGCCAGCAGCACTGTCGGACAGGGGGCGGCCGAGCAGTACTTC.

The chain combines TRBV11-2 with TRBJ1-2; possible D gene TRBD1, 6 bases. Trimming shortened V by 3 bases and J by 4 bases, and 21 bases separated the two germline ends. CDR1 and CDR2 from the germline V gene are SGHAT and FQNNGV. The CDR3 has 17 residues. In nucleotides, the CDR3 is TGTGCCAGCAGCTTGGGGGCCAGACAGGCGATGGGCTATGGCTACACCTTC. This translates into CASSLGARQAMGYGYTF.

The chain has TRBV7-2 and TRBJ2-7; D ambiguous. With 1 base removed from V and 3 bases from J, the gap between germline ends came to 10 bases. Germline V CDR1 and CDR2: SGHTA, FQGNSA. The CDR3 extends over 14 amino acids. The CDR3 sequence is CASSLDSSGYEQYF. The CDR3 nucleotides are TGTGCCAGCAGCTTAGATTCGTCGGGCTACGAGCAGTACTTC.

The chain uses TRBV28 and TRBJ1-5; no definite D call. Germline V gene lookup returns CDR1 MDHEN and CDR2 SYDVKM. This CDR3 comprises 13 residues. V lost 10 bases and J lost 3, with 13 bases in between. The CDR3 is CAIRPRVNQPQHF. For the CDR3, the DNA is TGTGCCATCAGACCGAGGGTCAATCAGCCCCAGCATTTT.

The V gene is TRBV11-2, the J gene TRBJ2-5; the D is unclear. V gave up 3 bases and J gave up 4 bases, with 15 bases separating them. This CDR3 has 15 residues. CDR1 and CDR2 from the germline V gene are SGHAT and FQNNGV. Written as DNA, the CDR3 is TGTGCCAGCAGCTTGTTTAGGACGAATAGAGAGACCCAGTACTTC. Protein sequence: CASSLFRTNRETQYF. Supplemented by reference TRBV11-2 and TRBJ2-5, the full variable domain reads EAGVAQSPRYKIIEKRQSVAFWCNPISGHATLYWYQQILGQGPKLLIQFQNNGVVDDSQLPKDRFSAERLKGVDSTLKIQPAKLEDSAVYLCASSLFRTNRETQYFGPGTRLLVL.

The V and J genes are TRBV14 and TRBJ2-5, with 7 bases matching TRBD1. CDR3 length equals 13 residues. The trim removed 4 bases at V and 7 bases at J, leaving 6 bases unmatched. Germline-derived CDR1 and CDR2 are SGHDN and FVKESK. The CDR3 nucleotides are TGTGCCAGCAGCCCGGACAGGTTGGCGACCCAGTACTTC. Its protein product is CASSPDRLATQYF.

J is TRBJ1-2 and V is TRBV5-1, with D uncertain. The ends were cut back, 1 base at V and 4 bases at J, with 11 bases in the middle. The CDR3 contains 14 residues. Germline values: CDR1 SGHRS, CDR2 YFSETQ. This CDR3 reads CASSLSIGSYGYTF. Written as DNA, the CDR3 is TGCGCCAGCAGCTTGAGTATAGGTTCCTATGGCTACACCTTC.

This clonotype was counted many times. The chain joins TRBV4-1 to TRBJ2-7; 12 nucleotides line up with TRBD2. Germline-derived CDR1 and CDR2 are MGHRA and YSYEKL. Unmatched junction bases numbered 7, after V lost 2 bases and J lost 2 bases. This CDR3 comprises 17 residues. The CDR3 here is CASSQPRASGGAYEQYF. The DNA of the CDR3 is TGCGCCAGCAGCCAACCCCGGGCTAGCGGGGGGGCCTACGAGCAGTACTTC.

The sample holds many counts of this clonotype. The chain links TRBV5-8 to TRBJ2-1, with 12 bases identical to TRBD2. Germline CDR1 reads SGHTS; CDR2 reads YDEGEE. The J segment lost 5 bases and the V segment lost 5 bases, leaving 8 bases of the junction unmatched. The CDR3 covers 16 residues. CDR3 bases: TGTGCCAGCAGTCCGGGACTAGCGGGCCCTAACAATGAGCAGTTCTTC. Amino acid sequence: CASSPGLAGPNNEQFF.

DNA for the CDR3: TGTGCCAGCAGCTTCGAGGACAGGGACGCCTACGAGCAGTACTTC. Protein product: CASSFEDRDAYEQYF. The chain combines TRBV5-5 with TRBJ2-7; 8 bases map to TRBD1. The CDR3 extends over 15 amino acids. Trimming removed 2 bases from V and 2 bases from J; junction bases left unmatched: 6. Per germline, CDR1 SGHKS and CDR2 YYEKEE (reference sequence).

The chain couples TRBV2 to TRBJ2-5; D uncertain. The V gene's germline CDR1 is SNHLY and CDR2 FYNNEI. This CDR3 contains 14 residues. Trimming pared 7 bases from V and 2 bases from J, leaving 14 bases between. The CDR3 nucleotides are TGTGCCAGCACAGAAGGTTCAGTACAAGAGACCCAGTACTTC. It yields the protein CASTEGSVQETQYF. Supplemented by reference TRBV2 and TRBJ2-5, the full variable domain reads EPEVTQTPSHQVTQMGQEVILRCVPISNHLYFYWYRQILGQKVEFLVSFYNNEISEKSEIFDDQFSVERPDGSNFTLKIRSTKLEDSAMYFCASTEGSVQETQYFGPGTRLLVL.

The J gene is TRBJ1-5, the V gene TRBV11-2; D might be TRBD1 (5 bases). CDR3 length equals 13 residues. Germline values: CDR1 SGHAT, CDR2 FQNNGV. Trimming took off 5 bases at V and 5 bases at J, with 10 bases between the two ends. The CDR3 spells CASSTDTYQPQHF. CDR3 DNA: TGTGCCAGCAGCACGGACACCTATCAGCCCCAGCATTTT.

This chain connects TRBV5-1 to TRBJ1-1; tentatively, D is TRBD1 (5 bases). Trimming shortened V by 1 base and J by 1 base, and 8 bases separated the two germline ends. The length of the CDR3 is 14 residues. Germline CDR1 SGHRS, CDR2 YFSETQ. CDR3 nucleotide sequence: TGCGCCAGCAGCTTGAGACAGCCGAACACTGAAGCTTTCTTT. This sequence encodes CASSLRQPNTEAFF.

The chain joins TRBV7-9 to TRBJ1-6, with D hard to call. V was cut by 8 bases and J by 7 bases, with 15 bases left in between. This CDR3 contains 14 residues. Germline V gene lookup returns CDR1 SEHNR and CDR2 FQNEAQ (reference sequence). This CDR3 reads CASWPDGDNSPLHF. In nucleotides, the CDR3 is TGTGCCAGCTGGCCGGACGGTGACAATTCACCCCTCCACTTT.

On this clonotype: With a much larger clone just one base away, this may be a read error. This rearrangement joins TRBV4-2 to TRBJ2-7; D gene unclear. The length of the CDR3 is 11 residues. CDR1 is LGHNA, CDR2 YNFKEQ, per germline. Here the CDR3 reads CAGSRSYEQYF. The CDR3 DNA follows: TGTGCCGGCAGCCGATCCTACGAGCAGTACTTC.